The entry below describes one T cell receptor (beta chain). Its target is not known. This sample was taken from a study of T cell responses to AZD1222 COVID-19 vaccine. Study-level information: Second-dose timings of about 4 or about 12 weeks were pooled.

TCRdb's copy holds only in-frame clones and misses some; the assay was immunoSEQ multiplex PCR. Of some 90,000 clones in the sample, around nine tenths were seen once. Study-level findings and limits: Reports say nearly half of spike-specific TCRs go after unmutated variant regions. Regions 160-218 and 743-854 held dominance among vaccine-associated CD4 TCRs, which spanned spike. Possibly, clonal diversity was underestimated; donors were largely white British and included more females.

CDR1 SGHTA and CDR2 FQGNSA come from the germline V gene. This CDR3 is 14 amino acids long. V shed 6 bases and J shed 2 bases, with 13 bases lying between them. Sequencing used peripheral blood, obtained on day 0 of AZD1222 vaccination. This clonotype was obtained from an adult in good health. The chain couples TRBV7-2 to TRBJ1-1, with D tentatively TRBD1 (5 bases). CDR3 nucleotide sequence: TGTGCCAGCAGGTCTGGGGGGTCTAACACTGAAGCTTTCTTT. This translates into CASRSGGSNTEAFF.